The 28 T cell receptor beta chains given below trace back to one sample, sequenced in a study of response to subunit inactivated influenza vaccine. Using its own MiXCR run on the RT-PCR reads, TCRdb lists one record per CDR3 protein. Of about 310,000 distinct CDR3 sequences in the sample, roughly 22% were seen once. Sequenced material: PBMCs from blood, taken 21 months after vaccination. These receptors came from a man between 50 and 69 years old who received an inactivated influenza vaccine.

CDR3 sequence (DNA): TGCAGCGTTGGGGGAGCCAACGAGCAGTACTTC. Protein sequence: CSVGGANEQYF. The chain carries TRBV29-1 and TRBJ2-7, with D maybe TRBD2 (5 bases). The CDR3 is 11 amino acids. Trimming left V 4 bases short and J 5 bases short, with 9 bases between. The germline CDR1 and CDR2 sequences are SQVTM and ANQGSEA.

This clonotype was detected only a few times. The rearrangement links TRBV11-2 to TRBJ1-4; TRBD1 matches 10 bases. V lost 3 bases to trimming and J lost 4 bases; unmatched junction nucleotides: 5. The CDR3 has 16 amino acids. Germline CDR1 reads SGHAT; CDR2 reads FQNNGV. This chain's CDR3 is CASSFKGQGFNEKLFF. Written as DNA, the CDR3 is TGTGCCAGCAGCTTCAAGGGACAGGGGTTTAATGAAAAACTGTTTTTT.

The table lists this clonotype with many counts. This chain links TRBV7-9 with TRBJ1-1; TRBD1 aligns across 7 bases. CDR1 is SEHNR, CDR2 FQNEAQ, per germline (reference sequence). This CDR3 is 13 amino acids long. V was clipped by 5 bases and J by 6 bases; unmatched bases: 6. CDR3 in DNA: TGTGCCAGCAGCCAGACCCAGGGGGCTGAAGCTTTCTTT. The encoded protein is CASSQTQGAEAFF.

The chain carries TRBV7-2 and TRBJ2-1, with D possibly being TRBD1 or TRBD2 (5 bases each). Trimming removed 1 base at V and 0 bases at J, with 10 bases between. CDR3 length: 16 amino acids. Germline CDR1 is SGHTA and CDR2 is FQGNSA. The chain's CDR3 is CASSLGGTPSYNEQFF. The DNA of the CDR3 is TGTGCCAGCAGCTTAGGGGGGACGCCCTCCTACAATGAGCAGTTCTTC.

This clonotype was observed a few times. V usage is TRBV12-3 or TRBV12-4 and J usage is TRBJ2-7; no reliable D call. The CDR3 runs to 12 residues. Trimming removed 3 bases from V and 6 bases from J, with 9 bases in between. This CDR3 reads CASSLNSIEQYF. The CDR3, as DNA: TGTGCCAGCAGTTTGAACAGTATCGAGCAGTACTTC.

J is TRBJ2-3 and V is TRBV6-5, with D tentatively TRBD1 (6 bases). Germline V gene sequence: CDR1 MNHEY, CDR2 SVGAGI. This CDR3 is 14 amino acids long. V was trimmed by 2 bases and J by 10 bases, leaving 16 bases between them. CDR3 sequence reads: CASSYGTRALSQYF. The DNA of the CDR3 is TGTGCCAGCAGTTACGGGACAAGAGCTCTTTCGCAGTATTTT.

This clonotype has at least ten counts. The chain carries TRBV27 and TRBJ1-6; D is perhaps TRBD1 (6 bases). The CDR3 length is 18 residues. The V end lost 6 bases, the J end lost 7 bases, and 25 bases lay between the germline ends. Germline CDR1 and CDR2: MNHEY and SMNVEV (reference sequence). The CDR3: CASSHAGVLGASNSPLHF. In nucleotides, the CDR3 is TGTGCCAGCAGCCACGCCGGGGTTTTGGGGGCGAGCAATTCACCCCTCCACTTT.

This clonotype was recorded once. The chain joins TRBV6-2 or TRBV6-3 to TRBJ2-3; a weak D match, TRBD1 (6 bases). The germline CDR1 and CDR2 sequences are MNHEY and SVGEGT. Trimming took 7 bases from V and 5 from J, leaving 10 bases between them. There are 12 residues in the CDR3. The CDR3, as DNA: TGTGCCAGCATCCCAGGGGAAGATACGCAGTATTTT. Encoded protein: CASIPGEDTQYF.

This clonotype was counted between two and nine times. This rearrangement joins TRBV5-1 to TRBJ2-2; weak D call: TRBD1 (6 bases). This CDR3 has 15 amino acids. From germline, CDR1 is SGHRS and CDR2 YFSETQ. With 4 bases removed from V and 7 bases from J, the gap between germline ends came to 17 bases. In nucleotides, the CDR3 is TGCGCCAGCAGCCAGGGGACGGTCCAAGTCGGGGAGCTGTTTTTT. Protein: CASSQGTVQVGELFF.

The V and J genes are TRBV9 and TRBJ2-7, with D perhaps matching TRBD1 (6 bases). The CDR3 spans 15 residues. Trimming shortened V by 3 bases and J by 1 base, and 14 bases separated the two germline ends. Germline lookup yields CDR1 SGDLS and CDR2 YYNGEE. The CDR3 nucleotides are TGTGCCAGCAGCGCCGGACAGTCCCTTTCCTACGAGCAGTACTTC. Encoded protein: CASSAGQSLSYEQYF.

This clonotype was seen only a few times. The V call is TRBV28, the J call TRBJ1-2; 7 bases map to TRBD1. The CDR3 extends over 13 amino acids. The germline V gene has CDR1 MDHEN and CDR2 SYDVKM. The V segment lost 6 bases and the J segment 7 bases; nucleotides outside the gene matches: 8. The CDR3 loop is CASSPGGGIGYTF. CDR3 nucleotides: TGTGCCAGCAGCCCCGGAGGGGGCATTGGCTACACCTTC.

The chain joins TRBV13 to TRBJ2-1; TRBD2 aligns across 10 bases. CDR1 is PRHDT and CDR2 is FYEKMQ in the germline V gene (reference sequence). The junction had 7 bases not matched to a gene; V was cut back by 10 bases and J by 7 bases. The CDR3 sequence is 13 residues long. DNA for the CDR3: TGTGCCACCGAGCGGGAGGGCCTGAATGAGCAGTTCTTC. Translation: CATEREGLNEQFF.

This clonotype was recorded a few times. The V gene is TRBV6-1, the J gene TRBJ2-7; D call uncertain. CDR1 and CDR2 (germline): MNHNS, SASEGT. This CDR3 has 12 residues. The germline V and J ends were trimmed by 1 base and 0 bases, with 1 base remaining between them. CDR3 residues: CASSEVSYEQYF. DNA for the CDR3: TGTGCCAGCAGTGAAGTCTCCTACGAGCAGTACTTC.

This clonotype showed up just a few times. The chain is built from TRBV20-1 and TRBJ2-4; TRBD2 matches 15 bases. CDR1 DFQATT and CDR2 SNEGSKA come from the germline V gene (reference sequence). The CDR3 contains 17 residues. The trim removed 4 bases at V and 0 bases at J, leaving 4 bases unmatched. Here the CDR3 reads CSATGLAGGLAKNIQYF. The CDR3 coding sequence is TGCAGTGCTACGGGACTAGCGGGAGGACTAGCCAAAAACATTCAGTACTTC.

This clonotype was observed a few times. The V and J genes are TRBV6-5 and TRBJ1-3; the D gene is possibly TRBD1 (6 bases). Trimming removed 4 bases from V and 2 bases from J, with 15 bases in between. The CDR3 length is 16 residues. Germline CDR1 and CDR2: MNHEY and SVGAGI. The CDR3 is CASSLGHRGAGNTIYF. The CDR3, as DNA: TGTGCCAGCAGTTTGGGACATCGAGGGGCTGGAAACACCATATATTTT.

This rearrangement joins TRBV30 to TRBJ1-1; 7 nucleotides agree with TRBD1. The germline CDR1 and CDR2 sequences are GTSNPN and SVGIG (reference sequence). There are 15 residues in the CDR3. Trimming cost V 4 bases and J 4 bases; bases outside gene matches: 12. CDR3 residues: CAWNYRARGSTEAFF. Here the CDR3 DNA reads TGTGCCTGGAATTATCGGGCCAGGGGGTCCACTGAAGCTTTCTTT. The complete variable domain, with remaining parts taken from reference TRBV30 and TRBJ1-1, reads SQTIHQWPATLVQPVGSPLSLECTVEGTSNPNLYWYRQAAGRGLQLLFYSVGIGQISSEVPQNLSASRPQDRQFILSSKKLLLSDSGFYLCAWNYRARGSTEAFFGQGTRLTVV.

The rearrangement uses TRBV28 and TRBJ2-7, with 7 positions matching TRBD2. Per germline, CDR1 MDHEN and CDR2 SYDVKM. The CDR3 has 14 amino acids. V shed 3 bases and J 0 bases; nucleotides not matched to a gene: 2. The CDR3 DNA reads as TGTGCCAGCAGTTTTCAGCGGGACTCCTACGAGCAGTACTTC. This codes for CASSFQRDSYEQYF.

V is TRBV18 and J is TRBJ2-2, with a tentative D call TRBD1 (6 bases). The CDR3 has 15 amino acids. The V and J ends lost 2 bases and 1 base respectively, with 8 bases between them. Germline CDR1 KGHSH, CDR2 LQKENI. CDR3 loop: CASSPAGVNTGELFF. In DNA, the CDR3 is TGTGCCAGCTCACCAGCAGGGGTGAACACCGGGGAGCTGTTTTTT. Complete variable domain (other parts from reference TRBV18 and TRBJ2-2): NAGVMQNPRHLVRRRGQEARLRCSPMKGHSHVYWYRQLPEEGLKFMVYLQKENIIDESGMPKERFSAEFPKEGPSILRIQQVVRGDSAAYFCASSPAGVNTGELFFGEGSRLTVL.

In its sample, this clonotype was seen a few times. This CDR3 reads CASSQELAGAIYNEQFF. The CDR3 nucleotides read TGTGCCAGCAGCCAAGAATTAGCGGGGGCGATCTACAATGAGCAGTTCTTC. This sequence joins TRBV4-2 and TRBJ2-1; 9 nucleotides align to TRBD2. This CDR3 comprises 17 residues. V lost 0 bases and J lost 3; bases outside the gene matches: 6. CDR1 is LGHNA and CDR2 is YNFKEQ in the germline V gene.

This chain uses TRBV29-1 with TRBJ2-7; a possible D gene is TRBD1 (6 bases). Germline V gives CDR1 SQVTM, CDR2 ANQGSEA. The CDR3 spans 13 residues. Trimming pared 3 bases from V and 0 bases from J, leaving 9 bases between. CDR3 nucleotide sequence: TGCAGCGTTGAGGACAGAAGCTCCTACGAGCAGTACTTC. Its translation: CSVEDRSSYEQYF.

The V and J genes are TRBV24-1 and TRBJ1-2, with 7 bases lining up with TRBD1. This CDR3 comprises 14 residues. The V gene's germline CDR1 is KGHDR and CDR2 SFDVKD. V dropped 6 bases and J dropped 3; count of bases not matched to a gene: 6. The CDR3 nucleotides read TGTGCCACCAGTTCAGACAGGGCCGACTATGGCTACACCTTC. Residues: CATSSDRADYGYTF.

This clonotype was seen only a few times. This rearrangement joins TRBV4-3 to TRBJ2-2; D is unresolved. CDR1 is LGHNA, CDR2 YSLEER, per germline. The length of the CDR3 is 13 residues. V lost 0 bases and J 4 bases, leaving 3 bases between the germline ends. The DNA of the CDR3 is TGCGCCAGCAGCCAAGACTTCACCGGGGAGCTGTTTTTT. Translation: CASSQDFTGELFF.

A few counts support this clonotype. This chain joins TRBV25-1 and TRBJ1-4, with D unresolved. The CDR3 totals 15 residues. Germline CDR1 is MGHDK and CDR2 is SYGVNS. The V gene lost 8 bases and the J gene lost 4 bases, with 17 bases spanning the gap. CDR3 nucleotide sequence: TGTGCCAGCGCATCAGGACGACTACTTAATGAAAAACTGTTTTTT. It encodes CASASGRLLNEKLFF.

The chain combines TRBV7-9 with TRBJ1-3, with 9 bases identical to TRBD1. V gave up 5 bases and J gave up 8 bases; unmatched junction bases: 10. From germline, CDR1 is SEHNR and CDR2 FQNEAQ (reference sequence). The CDR3 totals 15 residues. CDR3 amino acids: CASSPSPGTGYTIYF. The CDR3 DNA reads TGTGCCAGCAGCCCAAGTCCCGGGACAGGGTACACCATATATTTT.

The gene calls are TRBV5-1 and TRBJ1-6, with D maybe TRBD1 (6 bases). Trimming took 4 bases from V and 8 from J, leaving 13 bases between them. The CDR3 has 14 residues. The germline V gene has CDR1 SGHRS and CDR2 YFSETQ. The DNA for the CDR3 is TGCGCCAGCAGCCTTGTGACAGGCGATTCACCCCTCCACTTT. Its protein is CASSLVTGDSPLHF.

V is TRBV29-1 and J is TRBJ2-5, with 12 bases identical to TRBD2. Germline V gives CDR1 SQVTM, CDR2 ANQGSEA. V gave up 7 bases and J gave up 6 bases; unmatched junction bases: 6. The length of the CDR3 is 13 residues. The CDR3 is CSAPGLAGKTQYF. The DNA of the CDR3 is TGCAGCGCTCCAGGACTAGCGGGGAAGACCCAGTACTTC.

Written as DNA, the CDR3 is TGTGCCAGCAGCCAAGATGCATACTTCGACAGAGACACCGGGGAGCTGTTTTTT. This translates into CASSQDAYFDRDTGELFF. The chain has TRBV14 and TRBJ2-2, with D possibly matching TRBD1 (5 bases). Trimming removed 0 bases at V and 3 bases at J, with 17 bases between. This CDR3 comprises 18 residues. Germline V gene data show CDR1 as SGHDN and CDR2 as FVKESK.

The V gene is TRBV6-5, the J gene TRBJ2-3, with D unresolved. CDR3 length equals 13 residues. Germline assignment: CDR1 MNHEY and CDR2 SVGAGI. V dropped 0 bases and J dropped 5 bases, with 6 bases sitting between them. The CDR3 sequence is CASSYSKRDTQYF. The CDR3, as DNA: TGTGCCAGCAGTTACTCGAAAAGAGATACGCAGTATTTT.